This TCR beta chain appears in the sequencing data of a study of T cell repertoires in aging, cancer and after chemotherapy (dated by TCRdb to the late 2010s). Broadly, across the study: Six donor age groups were covered, ranging from 30 or younger up to 70 or older, and each group contained at least three individuals. Control TCR repertoires from healthy donors were recorded over several months to years, and clear clonal overlap was observed across re-sampling. Alongside 95 healthy donors serving as a reference group, the cohort included 200 to 250 cancer patients, of whom roughly 91 had hematological cancers and fewer than 140 had solid cancers. Peripheral blood TCR beta repertoires from healthy donors and cancer patients were profiled to examine immunoaging and T cell reconstitution after chemotherapy. The complete dataset included about 8.8 million TCR reads.

About this clonotype itself: It has no known antigen specificity. It has no much larger one-base neighbor in the sample; base qualities were not kept.

The investigation overall reported the following: In both cancer cohorts, the median generation probability rose over the chemotherapy interval, which suggests that the repertoire was reconstituted through rebound thymic output. In healthy donors, the drop in TCR diversity with age came mainly from a loss of richness, whereas in cancer patients a loss of evenness also played a part. Significantly lower blood TCR diversity and higher clonality were observed in untreated patients with hematological or solid cancers than in age-matched healthy donors. The authors noted that the repertoire data do not allow conclusions about immunological memory after chemotherapy.

TCR beta rearrangements were amplified from genomic DNA extracted from peripheral blood rather than from sorted cells or RNA. Based on the germline V gene, the CDR1 and CDR2 sequences are MNHEY and SVGEGT. Germline trimming: 6 bases from V, 4 bases from J; junction bases outside gene matches: 8. Including cysteine and phenylalanine, the CDR3 has 14 amino acids. Only CDR3 DNA remains: 42 bases, in frame from the first base. Using a mixed TRB-A/B primer pool, multiplex touch-down PCR amplified rearranged TRB sequences covering the V, D and J segments. Illumina adapters and sample indices were added to the amplicons in two consecutive PCR reactions performed with Phusion HS II polymerase. The amplicons were purified from gel with the NucleoSpin Gel and PCR Clean-up kit and then assessed with Qubit and an Agilent 2100 Bioanalyzer. Libraries were sequenced on an Illumina MiSeq using 600-cycle, single-indexed, paired-end runs. The original methods were these. TRB sequences were processed with MiXCR versions 2.12 and 3.0.5. A clone was defined as each unique CDR3 nucleotide sequence, and only productive sequences supported by at least two reads were kept. Repertoire metrics included Shannon diversity, evenness, clonality (one minus evenness), and alpha-parameterized diversity profiles from alpha 0 to 5. The IGoR algorithm was used to calculate generation probabilities of clones in the paired pre- and post-chemotherapy samples. TCRdb took the public reads, trimmed them with fastp at Q25, ran MiXCR for clone calling and kept in-frame beta chains. Every CDR3 protein is listed once, alongside the most common genes and DNA of its rows. TCRdb's processing, not the study's, gives the V and J calls here. The sample table records 7,000 to 9,000 distinct CDR3 sequences; roughly 32% of these occur just once. Approximately 3% of the sample is in the top ten clones.

This clonotype was obtained from a human donor in good health. The rearranged segments are TRBV6-2 or TRBV6-3 and TRBJ2-7; the central 8 bases match TRBD1. Sequencing was carried out using blood. The nucleotides are TGTGCCAGCAGCCAGTCCGACAGGGGTTACGAGCAGTACTTC. This translates into CASSQSDRGYEQYF.